This passage covers 9 T cell receptor beta chains from one sample sequenced in a study of blood T cell repertoires in COVID-19. The method was immunoSEQ multiplex PCR; TCRdb's version includes in-frame clones alone and lacks a portion of them. The sample has around 700,000 clones; 85% to 90% are singletons. Sequenced sample: peripheral blood. These receptors all come from a woman between 18 and 29 years old with acute or convalescent COVID-19.

The CDR3 coding sequence is TGTGCCAGCAGCTTGCGAAGGGGATGGGACTATGGCTACACCTTC. It encodes CASSLRRGWDYGYTF. V is TRBV5-6 and J is TRBJ1-2; a weak D match, TRBD1 (5 bases). V was shortened by 1 base and J by 3 bases, with 13 bases between the two germline ends. CDR3 length equals 15 residues. CDR1 is SGHDT and CDR2 is YYEEEE in the germline V gene.

This rearrangement joins TRBV24-1 to TRBJ1-1; no definite D call. CDR3 size: 13 residues. From germline, CDR1 is KGHDR and CDR2 SFDVKD. Trimming removed 12 bases from V and 3 bases from J, with 16 bases in between. The CDR3 bases are TGTGCCGTCCGGACGGACGGGGACACTGAAGCTTTCTTT. It specifies CAVRTDGDTEAFF.

The chain has TRBV6-5 and TRBJ2-7, with D possibly matching TRBD2 (7 bases). Looked up from germline, CDR1 is MNHEY and CDR2 is SVGAGI. The V and J ends lost 5 bases and 6 bases respectively, with 17 bases between them. This CDR3 is 14 amino acids long. The CDR3 protein is CASSPEGGRPEQYF. In nucleotides, the CDR3 is TGTGCCAGCAGTCCCGAGGGGGGGAGACCCGAGCAGTACTTC.

The chain has TRBV12-3 or TRBV12-4 and TRBJ2-1; D perhaps matches TRBD2 (6 bases). The CDR3 is 12 amino acids. The V end lost 3 bases, the J end lost 6 bases, and 6 bases lay between the germline ends. The CDR3 region is CASSFGSNEQFF. The CDR3 DNA reads TGTGCCAGCAGTTTCGGGAGCAATGAGCAGTTCTTC.

CDR3 in amino acids: CASRPGTAYGYTF. Written as DNA, the CDR3 is TGTGCCAGCAGACCCGGGACAGCTTATGGCTACACCTTC. The chain combines TRBV12-3 or TRBV12-4 with TRBJ1-2, with 7 bases aligning to TRBD1. V lost 6 bases, J lost 5 bases, and 6 bases stayed unmatched. This CDR3 spans 13 amino acids.

V is TRBV5-1 and J is TRBJ1-5; D is unclear. V was pared by 4 bases and J by 3 bases, with 11 bases between. Germline CDR1 and CDR2: SGHRS and YFSETQ. The CDR3 loop spans 14 amino acids. The CDR3 loop is CASSPEGSNQPQHF. In nucleotides, the CDR3 is TGCGCCAGCAGCCCCGAGGGTTCCAATCAGCCCCAGCATTTT.

The rearrangement joins TRBV13 to TRBJ2-1; D is perhaps TRBD2 (6 bases). Germline V CDR1 and CDR2: PRHDT, FYEKMQ (reference sequence). Trimming left V 6 bases short and J 3 bases short, with 21 bases between. This CDR3 contains 17 residues. The chain's CDR3 is CASSSQGLLSLYNEQFF. The CDR3 DNA follows: TGTGCCAGCAGTTCCCAGGGACTCCTAAGCCTCTACAATGAGCAGTTCTTC.

The rearrangement links TRBV24-1 to TRBJ1-5; D gene ambiguous. This CDR3 has 14 amino acids. Germline V gene sequence: CDR1 KGHDR, CDR2 SFDVKD. V was cut by 3 bases and J by 4 bases, with 9 bases left in between. As DNA, the CDR3 is TGTGCCACCAGTGATATCGACGGGAATCAGCCCCAGCATTTT. Its protein is CATSDIDGNQPQHF.

This clone was seen only once. This chain joins TRBV27 and TRBJ2-7; TRBD2 aligns across 9 bases. Germline V gene data show CDR1 as MNHEY and CDR2 as SMNVEV (reference sequence). The CDR3 has 17 residues. V shed 2 bases and J 2 bases; nucleotides not matched to a gene: 10. The CDR3 spells CASSLTYASSGTYEQYF. The CDR3 DNA sequence: TGTGCCAGCAGTTTAACGTATGCGTCTAGCGGGACCTACGAGCAGTACTTC.